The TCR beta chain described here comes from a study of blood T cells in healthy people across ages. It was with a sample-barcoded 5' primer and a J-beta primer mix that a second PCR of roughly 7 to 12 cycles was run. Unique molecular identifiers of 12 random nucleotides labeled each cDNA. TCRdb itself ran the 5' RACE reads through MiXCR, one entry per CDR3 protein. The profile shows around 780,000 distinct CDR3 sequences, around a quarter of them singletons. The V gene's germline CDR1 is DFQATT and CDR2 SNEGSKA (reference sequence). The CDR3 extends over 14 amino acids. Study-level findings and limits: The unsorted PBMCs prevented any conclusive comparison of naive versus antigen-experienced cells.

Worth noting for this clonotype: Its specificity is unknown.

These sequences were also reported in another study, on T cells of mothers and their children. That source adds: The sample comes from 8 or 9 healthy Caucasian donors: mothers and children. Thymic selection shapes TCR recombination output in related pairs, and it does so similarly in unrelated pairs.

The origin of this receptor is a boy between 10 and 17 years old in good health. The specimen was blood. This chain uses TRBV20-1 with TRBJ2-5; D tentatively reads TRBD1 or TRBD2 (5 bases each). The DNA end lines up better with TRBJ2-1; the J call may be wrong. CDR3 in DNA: TGCAGTGCTCCGGGATACCACCGTGGGGGTGGGCAGTTCTTC. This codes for CSAPGYHRGGGQFF.